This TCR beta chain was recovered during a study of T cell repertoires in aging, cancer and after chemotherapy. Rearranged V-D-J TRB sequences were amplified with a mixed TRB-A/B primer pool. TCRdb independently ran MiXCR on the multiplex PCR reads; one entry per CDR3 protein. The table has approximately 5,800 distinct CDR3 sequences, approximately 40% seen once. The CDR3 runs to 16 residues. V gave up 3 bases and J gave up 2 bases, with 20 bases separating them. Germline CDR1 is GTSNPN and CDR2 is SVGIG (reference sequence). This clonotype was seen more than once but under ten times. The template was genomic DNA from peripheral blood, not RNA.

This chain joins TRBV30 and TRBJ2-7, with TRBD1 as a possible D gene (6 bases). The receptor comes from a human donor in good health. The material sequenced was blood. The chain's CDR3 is CAWRPRLAGDAYEQYF. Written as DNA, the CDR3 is TGTGCCTGGAGACCCCGACTCGCAGGGGACGCCTACGAGCAGTACTTC.